This paragraph covers one T cell receptor (beta chain) sequence. Followed longitudinally, the Seattle patients had been enrolled during active infection. Source study methods: The authors estimated nucleated cell counts from reference gene primer amplification. Sequencing was performed with immunoSEQ multiplex PCR; in TCRdb, only in-frame clones are kept and a portion is missing. V and J calls and clone size follow that table, whereas D and trimming were derived from the DNA. Of approximately 210,000 clones in the sample, around four fifths are singletons; the top ten hold around 0.93%. This sample is part of a study of blood T cell repertoires in COVID-19. About the research overall: Researchers got acute and convalescent COVID-19 samples from the United States, Italy and Spain.

V shed 3 bases and J shed 4 bases, with 8 bases lying between them. This CDR3 region has 13 residues. Germline V gene data show CDR1 as SGDLS and CDR2 as YYNGEE. This chain joins TRBV9 and TRBJ1-5, with D perhaps TRBD1 (5 bases). This TCR was recovered from a man in his sixties with COVID-19, enrolled during active disease. The sequencing sample was made of peripheral blood. The CDR3 DNA sequence: TGTGCCAGCAGCGGAGGGACTAATCAGCCCCAGCATTTT. Translation gives CASSGGTNQPQHF.